The present TCR beta chain was sequenced within a study of T cell responses to AZD1222 COVID-19 vaccine. General study findings and limits: Repertoire sampling occurred only after the peak T cell response.

TCRdb's copy holds only in-frame clones and misses some; the assay was immunoSEQ multiplex PCR. The repertoire holds 84,000 or so clones, over 75% seen once, with 15% to 20% in the top ten. About this clone itself: Its specificity is not known.

Germline CDR1 KGHSH, CDR2 LQKENI. This CDR3 comprises 13 residues. With 4 bases clipped from V and 6 bases from J, the junction kept 2 bases outside the gene matches. The TCR comes from an adult in good health. Sequenced here: peripheral blood, sampled on day 0 of AZD1222 vaccination. The chain employs TRBV18 and TRBJ1-1; 10 nucleotides match TRBD1. The CDR3 region has the DNA TGTGCCAGCTCACAGACAGGGGGCCCTGAAGCTTTCTTT. Its protein product is CASSQTGGPEAFF.